These 2 T cell receptor beta chains originate from one sample sequenced in a study of Ad26.COV2.S vaccination and SARS-CoV-2 variants. Treatment denoted: 19 received Ad26.COV2.S at low or high dose, single or two shots; several received placebo; per-sample allocation not given. The samples date from day 63 after the first vaccine or placebo injection. TCRdb keeps only in-frame clones here, not all; method: immunoSEQ multiplex PCR. Among 400,000 to 450,000 clones listed, about 92% were seen once. Sequencing was performed on peripheral blood, taken in a trial of Ad26.COV2.S vaccine versus placebo. These receptors were obtained from a person between 18 and 60 years old who received the Ad26.COV2.S COVID-19 vaccine or a placebo.

The chain has TRBV11-2 and TRBJ2-1; 13 nucleotides align to TRBD2. With 5 bases clipped from V and 5 bases from J, the junction kept 6 bases outside the gene matches. The CDR3 contains 16 residues. Germline V gene data show CDR1 as SGHAT and CDR2 as FQNNGV. This chain's CDR3 is CASSPGTSGANNEQFF. CDR3 nucleotide sequence: TGTGCCAGCAGCCCCGGGACTAGCGGGGCGAACAATGAGCAGTTCTTC.

V gene TRBV7-8 combines with J gene TRBJ1-5; D remains unclear. The CDR3 covers 12 residues. V was clipped by 1 base and J by 7 bases, with 5 bases between them. The V gene's germline CDR1 is SGHVS and CDR2 FQNEAQ. CDR3: CASSLDLQPQHF. CDR3 nucleotide sequence: TGTGCCAGCAGCTTAGACCTACAGCCCCAGCATTTT. The whole variable domain, filled in from reference TRBV7-8 and TRBJ1-5, reads GAGVSQSPRYKVAKRGQDVALRCDPISGHVSLFWYQQALGQGPEFLTYFQNEAQLDKSGLPSDRFFAERPEGSVSTLKIQRTQQEDSAVYLCASSLDLQPQHFGDGTRLSIL.